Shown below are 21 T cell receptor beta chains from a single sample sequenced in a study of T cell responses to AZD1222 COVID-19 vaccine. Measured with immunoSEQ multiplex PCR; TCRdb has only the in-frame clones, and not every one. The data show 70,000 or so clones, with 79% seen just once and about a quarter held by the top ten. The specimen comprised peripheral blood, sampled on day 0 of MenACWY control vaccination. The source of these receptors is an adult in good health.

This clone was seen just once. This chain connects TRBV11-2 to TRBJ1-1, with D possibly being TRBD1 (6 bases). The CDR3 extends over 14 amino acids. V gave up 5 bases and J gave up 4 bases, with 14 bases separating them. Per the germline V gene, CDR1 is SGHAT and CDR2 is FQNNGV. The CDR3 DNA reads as TGTGCCAGCAGCCTACAGGGATGGGGCACTGAAGCTTTCTTT. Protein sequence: CASSLQGWGTEAFF.

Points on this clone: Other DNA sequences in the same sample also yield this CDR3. CDR3: CASSSDRGYEQYF. Here the CDR3 DNA reads TGTGCCAGCAGCTCCGACAGGGGCTACGAGCAGTACTTC. This sequence joins TRBV7-2 and TRBJ2-7, with 8 bases identical to TRBD1. The CDR3 is made up of 13 amino acids. Germline CDR1 and CDR2: SGHTA and FQGNSA. V lost 4 bases to trimming and J lost 3 bases; unmatched junction nucleotides: 2.

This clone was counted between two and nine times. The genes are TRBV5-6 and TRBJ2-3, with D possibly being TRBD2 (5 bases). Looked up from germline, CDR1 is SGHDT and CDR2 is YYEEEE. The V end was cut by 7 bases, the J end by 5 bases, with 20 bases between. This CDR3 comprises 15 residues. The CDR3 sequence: CASDYGLLVGDTQYF. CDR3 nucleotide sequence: TGTGCCAGCGACTACGGCCTATTGGTTGGAGATACGCAGTATTTT.

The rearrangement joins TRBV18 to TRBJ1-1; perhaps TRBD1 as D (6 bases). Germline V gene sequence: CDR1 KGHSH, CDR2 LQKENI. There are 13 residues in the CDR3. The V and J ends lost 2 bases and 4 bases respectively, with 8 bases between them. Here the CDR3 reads CASSPGQRTEAFF. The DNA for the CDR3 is TGTGCCAGCTCACCAGGACAGCGCACTGAAGCTTTCTTT.

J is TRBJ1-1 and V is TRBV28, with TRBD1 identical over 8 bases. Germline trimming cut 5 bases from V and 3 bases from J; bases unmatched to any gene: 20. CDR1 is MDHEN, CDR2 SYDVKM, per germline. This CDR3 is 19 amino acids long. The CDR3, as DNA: TGTGCCAGCAGTACTCTTAAAGCAGACAGGGGACTTGGTCACACTGAAGCTTTCTTT. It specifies CASSTLKADRGLGHTEAFF. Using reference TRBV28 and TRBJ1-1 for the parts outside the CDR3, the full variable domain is DVKVTQSSRYLVKRTGEKVFLECVQDMDHENMFWYRQDPGLGLRLIYFSYDVKMKEKGDIPEGYSVSREKKERFSLILESASTNQTSMYLCASSTLKADRGLGHTEAFFGQGTRLTVV.

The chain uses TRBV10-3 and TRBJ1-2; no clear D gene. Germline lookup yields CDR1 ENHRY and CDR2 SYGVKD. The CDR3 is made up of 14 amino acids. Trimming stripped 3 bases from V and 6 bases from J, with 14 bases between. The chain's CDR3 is CAISERSGEHGYTF. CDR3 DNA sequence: TGTGCCATCAGTGAACGATCCGGGGAACATGGCTACACCTTC.

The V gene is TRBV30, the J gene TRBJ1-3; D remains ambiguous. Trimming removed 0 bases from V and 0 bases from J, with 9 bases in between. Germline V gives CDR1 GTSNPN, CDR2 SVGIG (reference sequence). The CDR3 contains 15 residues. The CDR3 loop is CAWSVKGGSGNTIYF. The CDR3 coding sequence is TGTGCCTGGAGTGTAAAAGGAGGCTCTGGAAACACCATATATTTT. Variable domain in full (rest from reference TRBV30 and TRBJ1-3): SQTIHQWPATLVQPVGSPLSLECTVEGTSNPNLYWYRQAAGRGLQLLFYSVGIGQISSEVPQNLSASRPQDRQFILSSKKLLLSDSGFYLCAWSVKGGSGNTIYFGEGSWLTVV.

CDR3 region: CASSLGRNTGELFF. Here the CDR3 DNA reads TGTGCCAGCAGTTTAGGTCGGAACACCGGGGAGCTGTTTTTT. This chain connects TRBV28 to TRBJ2-2; the D is unclear. Trimming removed 2 bases at V and 1 base at J, with 5 bases between. Germline-derived CDR1 and CDR2 are MDHEN and SYDVKM. CDR3 length: 14 residues.

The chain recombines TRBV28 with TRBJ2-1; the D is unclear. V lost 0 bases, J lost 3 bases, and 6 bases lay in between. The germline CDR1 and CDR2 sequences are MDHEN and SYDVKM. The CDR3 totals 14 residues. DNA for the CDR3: TGTGCCAGCAGTTTATGGAACAGCTACAATGAGCAGTTCTTC. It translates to CASSLWNSYNEQFF.

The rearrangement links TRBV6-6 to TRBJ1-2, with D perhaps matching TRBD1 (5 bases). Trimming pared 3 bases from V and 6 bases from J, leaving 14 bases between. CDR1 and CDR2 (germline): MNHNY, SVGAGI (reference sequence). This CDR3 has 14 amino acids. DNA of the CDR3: TGTGCCAGCAGTTATCTTTCAGGGCTTGATGGCTACACCTTC. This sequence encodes CASSYLSGLDGYTF.

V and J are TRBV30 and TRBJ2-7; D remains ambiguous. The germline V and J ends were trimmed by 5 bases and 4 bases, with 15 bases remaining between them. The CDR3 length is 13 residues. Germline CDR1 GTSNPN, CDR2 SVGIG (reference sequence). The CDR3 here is CAWELVGKYEQYF. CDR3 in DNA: TGTGCCTGGGAACTGGTGGGGAAGTACGAGCAGTACTTC.

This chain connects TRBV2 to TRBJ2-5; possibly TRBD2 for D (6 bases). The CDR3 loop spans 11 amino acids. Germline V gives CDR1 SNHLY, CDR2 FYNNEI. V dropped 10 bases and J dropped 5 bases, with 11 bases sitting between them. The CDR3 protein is CATGTWETQYF. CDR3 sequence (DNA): TGTGCCACCGGGACTTGGGAGACCCAGTACTTC.

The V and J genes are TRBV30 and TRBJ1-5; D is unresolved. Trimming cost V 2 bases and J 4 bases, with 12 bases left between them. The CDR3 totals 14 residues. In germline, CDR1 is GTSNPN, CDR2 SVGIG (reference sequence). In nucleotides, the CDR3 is TGTGCCTGGAGTAAAGGAACTGGGAATCAGCCCCAGCATTTT. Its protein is CAWSKGTGNQPQHF.

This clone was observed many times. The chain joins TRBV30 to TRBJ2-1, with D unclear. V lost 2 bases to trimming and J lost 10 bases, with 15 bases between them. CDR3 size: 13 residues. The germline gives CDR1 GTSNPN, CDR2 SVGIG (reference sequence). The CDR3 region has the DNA TGTGCCTGGAGTTCGTTCGGCCGTATGGAGCAGTTCTTC. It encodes CAWSSFGRMEQFF.

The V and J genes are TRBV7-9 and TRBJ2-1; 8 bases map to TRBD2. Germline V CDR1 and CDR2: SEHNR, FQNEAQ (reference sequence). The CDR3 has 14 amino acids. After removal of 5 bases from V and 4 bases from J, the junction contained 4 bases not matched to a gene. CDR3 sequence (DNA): TGTGCCAGCAGCCGTAGCGGGGCGTACAATGAGCAGTTCTTC. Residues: CASSRSGAYNEQFF.

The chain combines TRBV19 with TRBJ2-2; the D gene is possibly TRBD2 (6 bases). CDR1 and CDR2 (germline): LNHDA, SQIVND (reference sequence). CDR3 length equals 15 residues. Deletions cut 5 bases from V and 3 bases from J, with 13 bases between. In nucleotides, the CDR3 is TGTGCCAGTAGTCAAAGGAGGAGGGACACCGGGGAGCTGTTTTTT. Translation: CASSQRRRDTGELFF.

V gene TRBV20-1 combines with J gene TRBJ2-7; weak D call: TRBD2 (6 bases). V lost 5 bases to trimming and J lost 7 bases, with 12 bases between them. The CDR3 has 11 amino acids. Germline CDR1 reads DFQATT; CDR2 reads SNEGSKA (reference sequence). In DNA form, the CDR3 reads TGCAGTGCTCCGGCGGGGAGGGAGCAGTACTTC. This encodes CSAPAGREQYF.

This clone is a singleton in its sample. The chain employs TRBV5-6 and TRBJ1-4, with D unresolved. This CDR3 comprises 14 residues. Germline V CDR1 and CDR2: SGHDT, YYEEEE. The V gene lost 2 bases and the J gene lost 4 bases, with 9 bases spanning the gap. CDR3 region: CASSFVGSNEKLFF. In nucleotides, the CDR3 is TGTGCCAGCAGCTTCGTGGGCAGTAATGAAAAACTGTTTTTT.

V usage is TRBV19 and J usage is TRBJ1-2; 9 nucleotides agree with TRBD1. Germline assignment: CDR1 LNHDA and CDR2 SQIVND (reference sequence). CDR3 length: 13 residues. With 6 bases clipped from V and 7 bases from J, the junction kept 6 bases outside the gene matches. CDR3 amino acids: CASRATGGGGYTF. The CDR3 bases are TGTGCCAGTAGGGCTACAGGGGGCGGTGGCTACACCTTC.

DNA of the CDR3: TGTGCCAGCAGCTTAACGCGGGCTAGCGGGAACACCGGGGAGCTGTTTTTT. It encodes CASSLTRASGNTGELFF. J is TRBJ2-2 and V is TRBV7-3; 7 positions match TRBD2. This CDR3 has 17 amino acids. Germline CDR1 SGHTA, CDR2 FQGTGA. Trimming took 0 bases from V and 1 from J; bases not matched to a gene: 5.

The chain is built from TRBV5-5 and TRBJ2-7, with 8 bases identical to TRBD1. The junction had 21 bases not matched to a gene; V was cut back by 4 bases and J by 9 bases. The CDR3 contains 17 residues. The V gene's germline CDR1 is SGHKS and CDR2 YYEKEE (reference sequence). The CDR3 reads CASSPEYHLTGANAQYF. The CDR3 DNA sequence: TGTGCCAGCAGCCCGGAATACCACCTGACAGGGGCGAACGCGCAGTACTTC. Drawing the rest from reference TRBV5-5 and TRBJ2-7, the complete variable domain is DAGVTQSPTHLIKTRGQQVTLRCSPISGHKSVSWYQQVLGQGPQFIFQYYEKEERGRGNFPDRFSARQFPNYSSELNVNALLLGDSALYLCASSPEYHLTGANAQYFGPGTRLTVT.